The T cell receptor beta chain described here comes from a study of blood T cell repertoires in COVID-19. Libraries were prepared by immunoSEQ multiplex PCR; TCRdb keeps only in-frame clonotypes and omits some of them. The sample shows approximately 69,000 clones, over 80% of them seen only once. This clone was seen once. Trimming removed 0 bases from V and 11 bases from J, with 14 bases in between. The CDR3 totals 14 residues. CDR1 and CDR2 from the germline V gene are LGHDT and YNNKEL (reference sequence). The receptor was derived from a woman aged 80 or over with acute or convalescent COVID-19. The rearrangement uses TRBV3-1 (or the pseudogene TRBV3-2) and TRBJ1-5; maybe TRBD1 (5 bases). Sequenced input: peripheral blood. The CDR3 DNA follows: TGTGCCAGCAGCCAAGATCGGGTAGCGGGGGCCCAGCATTTT. Amino acids: CASSQDRVAGAQHF.